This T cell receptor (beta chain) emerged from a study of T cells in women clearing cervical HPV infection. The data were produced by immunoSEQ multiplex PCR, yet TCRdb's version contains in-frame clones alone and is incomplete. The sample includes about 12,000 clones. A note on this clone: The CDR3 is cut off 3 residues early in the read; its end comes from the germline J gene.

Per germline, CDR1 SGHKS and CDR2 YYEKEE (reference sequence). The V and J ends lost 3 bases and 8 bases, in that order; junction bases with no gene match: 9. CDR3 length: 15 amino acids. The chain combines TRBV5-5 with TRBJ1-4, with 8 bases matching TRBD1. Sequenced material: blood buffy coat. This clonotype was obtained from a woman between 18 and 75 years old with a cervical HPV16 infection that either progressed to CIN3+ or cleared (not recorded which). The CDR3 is CASSSLTGGGEKLFF. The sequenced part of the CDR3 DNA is TGTGCCAGCAGCTCGCTTACAGGGGGTGGCGAAAAA.